These 14 T cell receptor beta chains came from one sample sequenced in a study of T cells in Graves' hyperthyroidism and ophthalmopathy. Using RNA transcripts as the source, TCR beta CDR3 regions were amplified. The HTBI set primed first-round TCR CDR3 RT-PCR. TCRdb reanalysed the multiplex PCR reads using MiXCR and keeps one entry per CDR3 protein. The sample lists around 760,000 distinct CDR3 sequences; 35% were seen once. Source material: blood. These receptors were obtained from a woman between 40 and 55 years old with Graves' hyperthyroidism.

This clonotype was counted only a few times. The chain couples TRBV28 to TRBJ1-5, with 7 bases lining up with TRBD1. Germline loops: CDR1 MDHEN, CDR2 SYDVKM. Trimming cost V 9 bases and J 3 bases; bases outside gene matches: 5. The CDR3 is 13 residues long. The CDR3 protein is CASEGQPNQPQHF. The CDR3 nucleotides read TGTGCCAGTGAGGGACAGCCCAATCAGCCCCAGCATTTT.

At least ten counts were recorded for this clonotype. This sequence joins TRBV7-2 and TRBJ1-2, with 7 bases that match TRBD1. The CDR3 spans 14 residues. Losses at the gene ends were 4 bases for V and 5 bases for J; bases not matched to a gene: 7. Germline CDR1 is SGHTA and CDR2 is FQGNSA. The DNA of the CDR3 is TGTGCCAGCAGCTGGAGACAGGGAGATTATGGCTACACCTTC. This translates into CASSWRQGDYGYTF.

V usage is TRBV20-1 and J usage is TRBJ1-3; D is unresolved. CDR3 length equals 16 residues. In germline, CDR1 is DFQATT, CDR2 SNEGSKA (reference sequence). V lost 0 bases and J 0 bases, leaving 12 bases between the germline ends. The CDR3 is CSAREDLTSSGNTIYF. The CDR3 DNA reads TGCAGTGCTAGAGAGGACCTGACCTCCTCTGGAAACACCATATATTTT.

The V and J genes are TRBV10-2 and TRBJ2-7, with D unresolved. This CDR3 comprises 13 residues. V was trimmed by 6 bases and J by 6 bases, leaving 15 bases between them. Looked up from germline, CDR1 is WSHSY and CDR2 is SAAADI. The CDR3 sequence is CASSDGLGTEQYF. DNA of the CDR3: TGCGCCAGCAGCGACGGTTTGGGCACCGAGCAGTACTTC.

This clonotype showed up many times. The chain has TRBV6-5 and TRBJ1-5; no definite D call. The CDR3 is made up of 15 amino acids. From germline, CDR1 is MNHEY and CDR2 SVGAGI. The V end lost 6 bases, the J end lost 6 bases, and 18 bases lay between the germline ends. The CDR3 coding sequence is TGTGCCAGCAGCCCTACGGGAGAAGAAAGTCAGCCCCAGCATTTT. Translating gives CASSPTGEESQPQHF.

This clonotype was observed many times. V is TRBV7-8 and J is TRBJ2-7, with D hard to call. The ends were cut back, 5 bases at V and 6 bases at J, with 14 bases in the middle. Germline-derived CDR1 and CDR2 are SGHVS and FQNEAQ. The CDR3 extends over 13 amino acids. This CDR3 reads CASSPSVGREQYF. The CDR3 DNA reads as TGTGCCAGCAGCCCCTCGGTAGGTCGCGAGCAGTACTTC.

The CDR3 loop is CASSQAPRTSFRNEQYF. In DNA form, the CDR3 reads TGTGCCAGCAGCCAAGCCCCCCGGACTAGCTTTCGAAACGAGCAGTACTTC. This chain uses TRBV25-1 with TRBJ2-7, with 8 positions matching TRBD2. From germline, CDR1 is MGHDK and CDR2 SYGVNS. V was pared by 6 bases and J by 5 bases, with 18 bases of the junction left unmatched. The CDR3 runs 17 residues.

A word on this clonotype: The CDR3 does not close with the conserved phenylalanine or tryptophan, likely indicating a read error. Because the CDR3's place on the DNA is in doubt, the DNA is left out and the CDR3 is given as listed by TCRdb. The genes are TRBV7-2 and TRBJ2-6. The CDR3 sequence runs 9 residues, both termini included. Germline V CDR1 and CDR2: SGHTA, FQGNSA. CDR3 in amino acids: CASSNYGTS.

As concerns this clonotype: This may arise from a read error, as a much more abundant clone is one base away. The V call is TRBV9, the J call TRBJ1-2, with 8 bases lining up with TRBD1. Germline assignment: CDR1 SGDLS and CDR2 YYNGEE. The CDR3 is 17 amino acids. CDR3: CATSVVTGVGPDERYTF. The CDR3 nucleotides read TGTGCCACCAGCGTAGTGACAGGGGTCGGCCCCGATGAACGCTACACCTTC.

This clonotype has only a few counts. This chain links TRBV12-3 or TRBV12-4 with TRBJ1-2; 9 bases match TRBD1. Germline trimming cut 2 bases from V and 7 bases from J; bases unmatched to any gene: 5. This CDR3 contains 14 residues. DNA of the CDR3: TGTGCCAGCAGTTTACGGGACAGGGAAACTGGCTACACCTTC. Translation: CASSLRDRETGYTF.

This clonotype was seen repeatedly, ten times or more. V and J are TRBV29-1 and TRBJ1-1, with TRBD1 matching 8 bases. The CDR3 has 13 amino acids. Germline V gene data show CDR1 as SQVTM and CDR2 as ANQGSEA. Losses at the gene ends were 7 bases for V and 4 bases for J; bases not matched to a gene: 8. CDR3 loop: CSAGQGASTEAFF. DNA of the CDR3: TGCAGCGCCGGCCAGGGGGCAAGCACTGAAGCTTTCTTT.

The V call is TRBV24-1, the J call TRBJ2-7, with D tentatively TRBD1 (5 bases). Germline lookup yields CDR1 KGHDR and CDR2 SFDVKD. This CDR3 has 14 amino acids. Trimming cost V 11 bases and J 5 bases, with 21 bases left between them. The CDR3 loop is CASSLLSGSDEQYF. The DNA of the CDR3 is TGTGCCAGCAGCTTGTTGTCAGGGTCTGACGAGCAGTACTTC.

The J gene is TRBJ1-1, the V gene TRBV7-9; D unclear. Germline V lookup: CDR1 SEHNR, CDR2 FQNEAQ (reference sequence). CDR3 length equals 14 residues. Trimming left V 6 bases short and J 2 bases short, with 13 bases between. The CDR3 nucleotides are TGTGCCAGCAGTTTGTTTGCAACTAACACTGAAGCTTTCTTT. Translation: CASSLFATNTEAFF.

The rearrangement joins TRBV27 to TRBJ1-5, with D unclear. This CDR3 region has 14 residues. Germline values: CDR1 MNHEY, CDR2 SMNVEV (reference sequence). V shed 0 bases and J shed 4 bases, with 7 bases lying between them. DNA for the CDR3: TGTGCCAGCAGTTTATCTTCCCGAAATCAGCCCCAGCATTTT. This encodes CASSLSSRNQPQHF.